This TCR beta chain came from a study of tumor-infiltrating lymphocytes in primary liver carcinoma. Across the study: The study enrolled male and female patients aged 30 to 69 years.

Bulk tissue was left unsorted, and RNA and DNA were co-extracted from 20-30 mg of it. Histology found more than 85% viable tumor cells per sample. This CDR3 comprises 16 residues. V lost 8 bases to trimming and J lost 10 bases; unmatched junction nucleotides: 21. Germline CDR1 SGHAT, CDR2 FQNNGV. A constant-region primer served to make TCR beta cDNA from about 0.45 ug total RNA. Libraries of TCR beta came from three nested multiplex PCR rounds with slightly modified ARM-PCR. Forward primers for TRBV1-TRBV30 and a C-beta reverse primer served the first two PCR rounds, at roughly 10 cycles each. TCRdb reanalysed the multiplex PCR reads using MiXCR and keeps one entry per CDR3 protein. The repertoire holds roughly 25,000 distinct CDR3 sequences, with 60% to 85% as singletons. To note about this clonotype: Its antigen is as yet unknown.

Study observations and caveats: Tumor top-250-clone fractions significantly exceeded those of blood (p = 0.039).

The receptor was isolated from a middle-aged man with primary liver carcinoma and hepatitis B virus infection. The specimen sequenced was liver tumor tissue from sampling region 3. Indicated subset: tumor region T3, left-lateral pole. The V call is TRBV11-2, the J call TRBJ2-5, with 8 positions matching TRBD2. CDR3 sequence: CASCQTPGGGRGIQYF. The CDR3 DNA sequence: TGTGCCAGCTGTCAAACTCCTGGCGGGGGGAGAGGGATCCAGTACTTC.